These T cell receptor beta chains were read from a single sample in a study of blood T cell repertoires in COVID-19. The method was immunoSEQ multiplex PCR; TCRdb's version includes in-frame clones alone and lacks a portion of them. The table has 280,000 or so clones, about 86% seen once; the top ten hold about 2.2%. The specimen sequenced was peripheral blood. The receptors come from a woman in her thirties who had recovered from COVID-19. The CDR3 runs from the conserved cysteine through the conserved F or W. The D gene is left open where the match is weak. Only some rows state a clone size, as once, few, many or a class for expanded clones.

clone_size j_call v_call d_call cdr3_aa cdr3_nt
- TRBJ2-1 TRBV30 - CAWSADGEEQFF TGTGCCTGGAGTGCTGATGGGGAGGAGCAGTTCTTC
- TRBJ1-1 TRBV30 - CACRENTGNTEAFF TGTGCCTGCCGAGAAAACACAGGGAACACTGAAGCTTTCTTT
- TRBJ1-5 TRBV5-6 TRBD1 CASSLRGQVNQPQHF TGTGCCAGCAGCTTACGAGGACAGGTGAATCAGCCCCAGCATTTT
- TRBJ2-2 TRBV5-1 TRBD1 CASSSGTGVTGELFF TGCGCCAGCAGCTCCGGGACAGGGGTCACCGGGGAGCTGTTTTTT
- TRBJ1-6 TRBV11-1 TRBD1 CASSPSFDRGLHF TGTGCCAGCAGTCCCTCTTTTGACAGGGGCCTCCACTTT
- TRBJ2-2 TRBV9 - CTSSVVVNTGELFF TGTACCAGCAGCGTAGTCGTAAACACCGGGGAGCTGTTTTTT
- TRBJ2-5 TRBV2 TRBD1 CASRLDRGEKETQYF TGTGCCAGCAGATTGGACAGGGGGGAAAAAGAGACCCAGTACTTC
- TRBJ2-7 TRBV6-1 TRBD2 CASSETSTHEQYF TGTGCCAGCAGTGAGACTAGCACCCACGAGCAGTACTTC
- TRBJ2-5 TRBV19 TRBD1 CASSPLKGQGSETQYF TGTGCCAGTAGTCCCCTAAAGGGACAGGGAAGCGAGACCCAGTACTTC
- TRBJ1-1 TRBV28 - CASSLRLGGTEAFF TGTGCCAGCAGTCTAAGACTCGGGGGCACTGAAGCTTTCTTT
- TRBJ2-5 TRBV3-1/TRBV3-2 TRBD2 CASSPGLAGGEETQYF TGTGCCAGCAGCCCGGGACTAGCGGGAGGTGAGGAGACCCAGTACTTC
- TRBJ2-3 TRBV5-1 TRBD2 CASSLGGLAGGSTDTQYF TGCGCCAGCAGCTTGGGGGGACTAGCGGGAGGTTCCACAGATACGCAGTATTTT
many TRBJ1-1 TRBV2 - CASIIQMNTEAFF TGTGCCAGCATAATACAAATGAACACTGAAGCTTTCTTT
- TRBJ2-3 TRBV29-1 TRBD2 CSVQAGGRTDTQYF TGCAGCGTCCAAGCGGGGGGCCGCACAGATACGCAGTATTTT
once TRBJ2-5 TRBV11-1 TRBD1 CASSLNRGLETQYF TGTGCCAGCAGCTTAAACAGGGGTTTGGAGACCCAGTACTTC
- TRBJ1-4 TRBV9 TRBD1 CASSVQGGAEKLFF TGTGCCAGCAGCGTACAGGGGGGAGCGGAAAAACTGTTTTTT
once TRBJ2-1 TRBV2 TRBD2 CASSPLAGDHNEQFF TGTGCCAGCAGCCCTCTAGCGGGAGACCACAATGAGCAGTTCTTC
- TRBJ2-1 TRBV7-2 TRBD2 CASSLASGRALNEQFF TGTGCCAGCAGCTTAGCTAGCGGGAGGGCCCTCAATGAGCAGTTCTTC
- TRBJ2-1 TRBV30 TRBD2 CACAPGGGYPNEQFF TGTGCCTGTGCCCCAGGCGGGGGGTACCCCAATGAGCAGTTCTTC
- TRBJ1-3 TRBV2 TRBD1 CASTGQGKSGNTIYF TGTGCCAGCACGGGACAGGGTAAAAGTGGAAACACCATATATTTT
few TRBJ2-1 TRBV5-1 - CASSLGGPYNEQFF TGCGCCAGCAGCTTGGGAGGGCCCTACAATGAGCAGTTCTTC
- TRBJ2-7 TRBV5-6 TRBD1 CASSPGDRARDEQYF TGTGCCAGCAGCCCGGGGGACAGGGCAAGGGACGAGCAGTACTTC
- TRBJ2-2 TRBV5-4 TRBD2 CASSLVLAGGLNTGELFF TGTGCCAGCAGCTTGGTCCTAGCGGGGGGGCTGAACACCGGGGAGCTGTTTTTT
- TRBJ1-2 TRBV12-3/TRBV12-4 - CASSLGEYDYTF TGTGCCAGCAGTCTAGGGGAGTACGACTACACCTTC
- TRBJ2-1 TRBV13 - CASSVLDSLREQFF TGTGCCAGCAGCGTATTAGACAGTTTACGGGAGCAGTTCTTC
once TRBJ1-5 TRBV6-2/TRBV6-3 TRBD1 CASSSRARQGIGDNQPQHF TGTGCCAGCAGTTCGAGAGCCAGACAGGGGATAGGGGACAATCAGCCCCAGCATTTT
- TRBJ2-7 TRBV7-9 - CASSLAYSRGTEAYEQYF TGTGCCAGCAGCTTAGCGTATTCGAGGGGGACGGAAGCCTACGAGCAGTACTTC
- TRBJ1-1 TRBV29-1 - CSVAKGVNTEAFF TGCAGCGTTGCCAAGGGGGTGAACACTGAAGCTTTCTTT
- TRBJ2-1 TRBV7-8 TRBD2 CASSSAGGGNEQFF TGTGCCAGCAGCTCCGCGGGAGGGGGCAATGAGCAGTTCTTC
- TRBJ1-5 TRBV4-3 - CASSQGENQPQHF TGCGCCAGCAGCCAAGGAGAGAATCAGCCCCAGCATTTT
- TRBJ1-2 TRBV6-6 - CASSYSKQANYGYTF TGTGCCAGCAGTTACTCGAAACAGGCCAACTATGGCTACACCTTC
- TRBJ2-1 TRBV9 - CASSPWTSYNEQFF TGTGCCAGCAGCCCATGGACATCCTACAATGAGCAGTTCTTC
- TRBJ2-2 TRBV5-5 - CASRTGVQLNTGELFF TGTGCCAGCAGGACGGGGGTACAGCTCAACACCGGGGAGCTGTTTTTT
- TRBJ1-1 TRBV6-5 - CASSSPSWRGTEAFF TGTGCCAGCAGTTCCCCCTCATGGAGGGGCACTGAAGCTTTCTTT
- TRBJ2-1 TRBV10-1 TRBD2 CASSEGLAGGNEQFF TGCGCCAGCAGTGAGGGGCTGGCGGGGGGAAATGAGCAGTTCTTC
- TRBJ2-3 TRBV6-5 - CASSYTHSPTDTQYF TGTGCCAGCAGTTATACCCACAGCCCCACAGATACGCAGTATTTT